This record concerns one T cell receptor (beta chain) sequence. Its antigen remains unidentified. This sample was included in a study of T cell responses to AZD1222 COVID-19 vaccine. Sequencing was performed with immunoSEQ multiplex PCR; in TCRdb, only in-frame clones are kept and a portion is missing. Seen here are about 42,000 clones, over 80% observed once, and the top ten hold under 20%. Study conclusions and caveats: Seropositive status at baseline applied to only a handful of AZD1222 recipients. Repertoire samples came only from after the peak T cell response. The donor group comprised mostly white British people and more females; the analysis possibly underestimated clonal diversity. Within unmutated variant regions lay the reported targets of nearly half of spike-specific TCRs.

Germline lookup yields CDR1 SGDLS and CDR2 YYNGEE. CDR3 size: 12 residues. V was shortened by 3 bases and J by 10 bases, with 11 bases between the two germline ends. The receptor comes from an adult who received the AZD1222 COVID-19 vaccine. Sequencing was performed on peripheral blood, taken 28 days after the second AZD1222 dose. The rearrangement uses TRBV9 and TRBJ2-1, with D maybe TRBD2 (5 bases). The CDR3 sequence: CASSAHPGEQFF. The CDR3, as DNA: TGTGCCAGCAGCGCTCACCCGGGGGAGCAGTTCTTC. The full variable domain, with the rest looked up from reference TRBV9 and TRBJ2-1, is DSGVTQTPKHLITATGQRVTLRCSPRSGDLSVYWYQQSLDQGLQFLIQYYNGEERAKGNILERFSAQQFPDLHSELNLSSLELGDSALYFCASSAHPGEQFFGPGTRLTVL.